This T cell receptor beta chain came from a study of blood T cell repertoires in COVID-19. Study in general: Sources were T cells, B-cell-depleted T cells, or PBMCs; the material itself was cDNA or gDNA.

Original data processing: Reference gene primers were amplified, and this amplification served to estimate nucleated cell counts. Sequencing used immunoSEQ multiplex PCR; TCRdb keeps in-frame clones, though not all of them. That table furnishes V, J and clone size, whereas the DNA furnished D and trimming. The sample carries 200,000 to 250,000 clones, more than 75% recorded once. This study enrolled people aged about 18 to 90 from about two dozen US geographic areas. From germline, CDR1 is GTSNPN and CDR2 SVGIG (reference sequence). This CDR3 is built from 11 residues. V was cut by 3 bases and J by 2 bases, with 5 bases left in between.

This rearrangement joins TRBV30 to TRBJ2-7; D unclear. This sequence originates from a man aged 25-40 years with acute COVID-19. Sequenced: PBMCs or T cells enriched from blood (not recorded which). The DNA of the CDR3 is TGTGCCTGGAGGGCGGCCTACGAGCAGTACTTC. It is translated as CAWRAAYEQYF.